The next 25 T cell receptor beta chains were all read from a single sample in a study of blood T cell repertoires in COVID-19. Repertoires were generated with immunoSEQ multiplex PCR, while TCRdb's copy carries only in-frame clones and drops some. This table has 110,000 or so clones, 85% appearing once. Sequenced sample: peripheral blood. These receptors all stem from a human donor in a cohort sampled during active COVID-19.

The CDR3 is CASSVASANSGNTIYF. CDR3 DNA: TGTGCCAGCAGCGTAGCATCAGCGAACTCTGGAAACACCATATATTTT. The V gene is TRBV9, the J gene TRBJ1-3; D not certain. This CDR3 is built from 16 residues. Germline values: CDR1 SGDLS, CDR2 YYNGEE. Deletions cut 0 bases from V and 0 bases from J, with 10 bases between.

J is TRBJ2-7 and V is TRBV30; possibly TRBD2 for D (5 bases). V shed 0 bases and J shed 3 bases, with 12 bases lying between them. The CDR3 has 14 residues. Germline V gives CDR1 GTSNPN, CDR2 SVGIG (reference sequence). CDR3 nucleotide sequence: TGTGCCTGGAGTGTACTTGGAGGATTCTACGAGCAGTACTTC. Protein sequence: CAWSVLGGFYEQYF.

The genes are TRBV4-1 and TRBJ2-7; TRBD1 is a possible D gene (6 bases). The CDR3 sequence is 12 residues long. V dropped 4 bases and J dropped 3 bases, with 7 bases sitting between them. CDR1 MGHRA and CDR2 YSYEKL come from the germline V gene. The CDR3 spells CASSRTDYEQYF. Here the CDR3 DNA reads TGCGCCAGCAGCCGGACAGACTACGAGCAGTACTTC.

The CDR3 protein is CASRTGSVDTEAFF. CDR3 coding DNA: TGCGCCAGCAGGACGGGGTCCGTGGACACTGAAGCTTTCTTT. The chain employs TRBV5-1 and TRBJ1-1; D call uncertain. From germline, CDR1 is SGHRS and CDR2 YFSETQ. V shed 5 bases and J shed 3 bases, with 14 bases lying between them. The CDR3 has 14 residues.

The chain recombines TRBV5-1 with TRBJ2-7, with D unclear. V dropped 4 bases and J dropped 0 bases, with 11 bases sitting between them. The CDR3 sequence is 14 residues long. Germline assignment: CDR1 SGHRS and CDR2 YFSETQ. The chain's CDR3 is CASSPGLDSYEQYF. As DNA, the CDR3 is TGCGCCAGCAGCCCCGGGTTGGACTCCTACGAGCAGTACTTC.

V gene TRBV6-2 or TRBV6-3 combines with J gene TRBJ2-3; possible D gene TRBD1, 6 bases. CDR3 length: 14 residues. Trimming took off 5 bases at V and 2 bases at J, with 11 bases between the two ends. The germline V gene encodes CDR1 MNHEY and CDR2 SVGEGT. The CDR3 here is CASSRTATTDTQYF. In DNA, the CDR3 is TGTGCCAGCAGTCGGACAGCGACCACAGATACGCAGTATTTT.

V gene TRBV6-2 or TRBV6-3 combines with J gene TRBJ2-3, with TRBD2 matching over 9 bases. From germline, CDR1 is MNHEY and CDR2 SVGEGT. This CDR3 has 15 amino acids. Trimming took 3 bases from V and 2 from J; bases not matched to a gene: 3. CDR3 sequence: CASSYSGGNTDTQYF. The DNA of the CDR3 is TGTGCCAGCAGTTATAGCGGGGGCAACACAGATACGCAGTATTTT.

The chain couples TRBV6-1 to TRBJ2-7, with a possible D match to TRBD1 (6 bases). V was cut by 0 bases and J by 4 bases, with 16 bases left in between. This CDR3 is built from 16 residues. Germline CDR1 is MNHNS and CDR2 is SASEGT. In DNA form, the CDR3 reads TGTGCCAGCAGTGAAGCCAGGGGACGGTGGAGGTACGAGCAGTACTTC. Translated, it gives CASSEARGRWRYEQYF.

The chain is built from TRBV7-9 and TRBJ1-4; possibly TRBD1 for D (6 bases). The CDR3 extends over 15 amino acids. V was cut by 4 bases and J by 8 bases, with 17 bases left in between. Germline CDR1 SEHNR, CDR2 FQNEAQ (reference sequence). For the CDR3, the DNA is TGTGCCAGCAGCTCCCCGGGACAACAACGGGAAAAACTGTTTTTT. Protein product: CASSSPGQQREKLFF.

This clone was counted once. The chain is built from TRBV6-8 and TRBJ2-7, with a weak D call TRBD1 (5 bases). CDR1 is MNHGY, CDR2 SAAAGT, per germline. Trimming took 0 bases from V and 7 from J, leaving 13 bases between them. This CDR3 has 14 amino acids. CDR3 sequence (DNA): TGTGCCAGCAGTTACTCGGCCAGGGTTTGGGAGCAGTACTTC. This encodes CASSYSARVWEQYF.

The chain joins TRBV6-1 to TRBJ2-7; a possible D gene is TRBD2 (5 bases). CDR1 is MNHNS and CDR2 is SASEGT in the germline V gene. The ends were cut back, 3 bases at V and 6 bases at J, with 12 bases in the middle. CDR3 length: 13 amino acids. CDR3 sequence: CASSEWELGEQYF. The DNA for the CDR3 is TGTGCCAGCAGTGAGTGGGAGCTTGGCGAGCAGTACTTC.

Only one count was recorded for this clone. This rearrangement joins TRBV19 to TRBJ1-2, with TRBD1 identical over 8 bases. With V trimmed by 6 bases and J by 4 bases, 16 bases remained unmatched. Germline values: CDR1 LNHDA, CDR2 SQIVND (reference sequence). This CDR3 has 17 amino acids. CDR3 nucleotide sequence: TGTGCCAGTAGACCTACTCCCGCGGACAGGGTATCCTATGGCTACACCTTC. Protein sequence: CASRPTPADRVSYGYTF.

This chain links TRBV4-3 with TRBJ1-1, with a tentative D call TRBD1 (5 bases). The CDR3 loop spans 14 amino acids. Trimming left V 4 bases short and J 1 base short, with 10 bases between. The germline gives CDR1 LGHNA, CDR2 YSLEER. The CDR3 reads CASSPPGGNTEAFF. In nucleotides, the CDR3 is TGCGCCAGCAGCCCTCCCGGGGGGAACACTGAAGCTTTCTTT.

The chain recombines TRBV3-1 (or the pseudogene TRBV3-2) with TRBJ2-5; 9 bases line up with TRBD1. The CDR3 runs to 14 residues. The junction had 7 bases not matched to a gene; V was cut back by 6 bases and J by 5 bases. Germline V gives CDR1 LGHDT, CDR2 YNNKEL (reference sequence). The CDR3 reads CASSFNRGLETQYF. CDR3 in DNA: TGTGCCAGCAGTTTCAACAGGGGGCTGGAGACCCAGTACTTC.

This sequence joins TRBV6-2 or TRBV6-3 and TRBJ2-1; 12 positions agree with TRBD2. The CDR3 is 15 residues long. After removal of 6 bases from V and 10 bases from J, the junction contained 10 bases not matched to a gene. Germline CDR1 is MNHEY and CDR2 is SVGEGT. CDR3 amino acids: CASSKTSGGSGEQFF. CDR3 nucleotides: TGTGCCAGCAGCAAGACTAGCGGGGGATCGGGGGAGCAGTTCTTC.

The chain carries TRBV4-3 and TRBJ2-2; the D gene is possibly TRBD2 (5 bases). Trimming took off 0 bases at V and 6 bases at J, with 14 bases between the two ends. The V gene's germline CDR1 is LGHNA and CDR2 YSLEER. The length of the CDR3 is 16 residues. This chain's CDR3 is CASSQEGKYSAGELFF. The CDR3 DNA reads as TGCGCCAGCAGCCAAGAAGGGAAGTATAGCGCCGGGGAGCTGTTTTTT.

V is TRBV6-5 and J is TRBJ2-3; D gene ambiguous. V lost 5 bases and J 2 bases, leaving 8 bases between the germline ends. This CDR3 contains 13 residues. Germline values: CDR1 MNHEY, CDR2 SVGAGI. CDR3 bases: TGTGCCAGCAGTAGATCAGACACAGATACGCAGTATTTT. This codes for CASSRSDTDTQYF.

The chain joins TRBV19 to TRBJ1-2; 7 bases align to TRBD1. CDR3 length equals 13 residues. The junction had 2 bases not matched to a gene; V was cut back by 4 bases and J by 3 bases. Germline V gives CDR1 LNHDA, CDR2 SQIVND (reference sequence). The CDR3 is CASSTTGYYGYTF. In nucleotides, the CDR3 is TGTGCCAGTAGTACGACAGGGTACTATGGCTACACCTTC.

The chain recombines TRBV10-3 with TRBJ2-1; 11 nucleotides align to TRBD1. Trimming removed 0 bases from V and 9 bases from J; junction bases left unmatched: 4. The CDR3 loop spans 15 amino acids. Germline assignment: CDR1 ENHRY and CDR2 SYGVKD. The CDR3 reads CAISESGQGAPEQFF. The DNA of the CDR3 is TGTGCCATCAGTGAGTCTGGACAGGGGGCGCCTGAGCAGTTCTTC.

The chain is built from TRBV2 and TRBJ1-2; TRBD1 agrees at 8 bases. The ends lost 7 bases at V and 8 bases at J; junction bases unmatched: 9. Germline V gives CDR1 SNHLY, CDR2 FYNNEI. The CDR3 consists of 13 residues. CDR3 in amino acids: CASTKDRVGGYTF. The CDR3 DNA reads TGTGCCAGCACCAAGGACAGGGTGGGGGGCTACACCTTC.

The rearrangement joins TRBV6-4 to TRBJ2-3; 9 bases align to TRBD2. V was clipped by 1 base and J by 1 base; unmatched bases: 0. The CDR3 extends over 15 amino acids. Looked up from germline, CDR1 is MRHNA and CDR2 is SNTAGT. CDR3 nucleotides: TGTGCCAGCAGTGACTTAGCGGGGGGCACAGATACGCAGTATTTT. Translated: CASSDLAGGTDTQYF.

This clone was found a few times. The chain couples TRBV3-1 (or the pseudogene TRBV3-2) to TRBJ2-1; D not resolved. The V end lost 3 bases, the J end lost 5 bases, and 11 bases lay between the germline ends. Germline-derived CDR1 and CDR2 are LGHDT and YNNKEL (reference sequence). The CDR3 consists of 14 residues. The CDR3 DNA reads TGTGCCAGCAGCCAGCTCGGTCTAAACAATGAGCAGTTCTTC. Amino acids: CASSQLGLNNEQFF.

The chain carries TRBV7-3 and TRBJ2-2; 9 nucleotides line up with TRBD2. Germline CDR1 reads SGHTA; CDR2 reads FQGTGA. V lost 4 bases and J lost 0; bases outside the gene matches: 3. The CDR3 extends over 16 amino acids. This CDR3 reads CASSSRLAANTGELFF. The CDR3 nucleotides are TGTGCCAGCAGCTCCAGACTAGCGGCGAACACCGGGGAGCTGTTTTTT.

This clone was found a few times. The V call is TRBV19, the J call TRBJ1-5; no reliable D call. CDR1 is LNHDA, CDR2 SQIVND, per germline (reference sequence). The V end was cut by 3 bases, the J end by 5 bases, with 8 bases between. This CDR3 region has 13 residues. This chain's CDR3 is CASSMVRDQPQHF. The CDR3 DNA is TGTGCCAGTAGTATGGTGAGGGATCAGCCCCAGCATTTT. The full variable domain, rest sourced from reference TRBV19 and TRBJ1-5, is DGGITQSPKYLFRKEGQNVTLSCEQNLNHDAMYWYRQDPGQGLRLIYYSQIVNDFQKGDIAEGYSVSREKKESFPLTVTSAQKNPTAFYLCASSMVRDQPQHFGDGTRLSIL.

V and J are TRBV6-5 and TRBJ1-6; 7 nucleotides align to TRBD1. This CDR3 has 14 residues. The germline gives CDR1 MNHEY, CDR2 SVGAGI. The J segment lost 8 bases and the V segment lost 6 bases, leaving 7 bases of the junction unmatched. The CDR3 sequence: CASSPGTVDSPLHF. CDR3 coding DNA: TGTGCCAGCAGCCCGGGGACAGTAGATTCACCCCTCCACTTT.